This T cell receptor (beta chain) was identified in a study of T-cell reconstitution after alpha-beta-depleted transplantation in children. Study observations and caveats: The authors attributed T-cell counts and diversity one year after transplant mostly to newly produced T cells. Reported findings indicate that, about two months after transplant, alpha-beta T cells came from several hundred expanded clones, which were derived from non-depleted graft cells. Some patients showed high day-60 TCRbeta diversity, which derived from surviving recipient T cells and thymic progenitors.

This clonotype was observed many times. Its specificity is unknown. The germline gives CDR1 SGHRS, CDR2 YFSETQ. The CDR3 is made up of 14 amino acids. V shed 0 bases and J 8 bases; nucleotides not matched to a gene: 4. Preparation of the TCRbeta library was carried out with unique molecular identifiers. Each CDR3 protein is one row after TCRdb ran MiXCR on the PCR reads. Among about 350,000 distinct CDR3 sequences listed, around 16% were seen once. This sequence originates from a male patient aged 2 to 9 who had a stem cell transplant for acute lymphoblastic leukemia, so the T cells may come from the graft donor. V is TRBV5-1 and J is TRBJ2-1; 8 nucleotides match TRBD2. Here the sequenced sample was PBMCs, mostly from graft donor cells, taken 360 days after TCRalphabeta/CD19-depleted stem cell transplant. DNA of the CDR3: TGCGCCAGCAGCTTGGGGCTAGCGGGCCATGAGCAGTTCTTC. Amino acids: CASSLGLAGHEQFF.